This TCR beta chain was identified during a study of CD4 T cells in relation to SARS-CoV-2 and coronaviruses. For the study at large: After 10 days of antigen culture, PBMC TCR beta CDR3s were sequenced. Controls used an HIV-1 Nef peptide pool or no peptide. Study results and caveats: Each donor contributed either pre-pandemic or post-infection samples, not both.

Trimming cost V 3 bases and J 0 bases, with 3 bases left between them. Germline CDR1 SEHNR, CDR2 FQNEAQ (reference sequence). This CDR3 has 12 residues. The assay was immunoSEQ multiplex PCR, and TCRdb's table has in-frame clones only and misses some. Found here are roughly 25,000 clones, around 67% of them singletons; the top ten hold about 17%. The unexposed donors gave CD4+ T cells in about 2011-2019, prior to COVID-19. After about 11 days of culture, CD4+ T cells were isolated. As cell numbers allowed, unexposed-donor CD4+ T cells faced SARS-CoV-2 S/N and four cold-coronavirus spikes. This clone was picked up one time. Its antigen is unidentified.

What was sequenced was CD4+ T cells from PBMCs, cultured in vitro. This chain connects TRBV7-9 to TRBJ2-7; the D is unclear. This TCR was recovered from a human donor in good health. The CDR3 DNA reads as TGTGCCAGCAGCTTTGACTCCTACGAGCAGTACTTC. It specifies CASSFDSYEQYF.